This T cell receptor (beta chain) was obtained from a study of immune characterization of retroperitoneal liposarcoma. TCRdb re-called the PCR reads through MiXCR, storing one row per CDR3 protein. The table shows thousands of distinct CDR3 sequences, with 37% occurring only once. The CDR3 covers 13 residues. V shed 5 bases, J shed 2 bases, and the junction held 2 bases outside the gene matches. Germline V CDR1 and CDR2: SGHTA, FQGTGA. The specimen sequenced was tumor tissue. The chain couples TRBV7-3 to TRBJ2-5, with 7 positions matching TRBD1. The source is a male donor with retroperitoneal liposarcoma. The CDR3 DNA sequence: TGTGCCAGCAGCCTGGGACAGCAAGAGACCCAGTACTTC. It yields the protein CASSLGQQETQYF.